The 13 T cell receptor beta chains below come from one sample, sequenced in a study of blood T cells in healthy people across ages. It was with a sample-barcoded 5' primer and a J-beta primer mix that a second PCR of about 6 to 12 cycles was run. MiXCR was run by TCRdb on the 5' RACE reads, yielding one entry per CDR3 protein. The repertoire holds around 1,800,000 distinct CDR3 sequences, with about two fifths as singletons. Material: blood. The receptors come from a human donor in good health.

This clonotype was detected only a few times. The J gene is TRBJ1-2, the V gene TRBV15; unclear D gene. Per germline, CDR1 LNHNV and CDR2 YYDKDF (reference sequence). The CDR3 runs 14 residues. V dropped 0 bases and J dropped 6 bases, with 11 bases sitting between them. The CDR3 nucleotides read TGTGCCACCAGCAGAGATCGAGGGTTGGATGGCTACACCTTC. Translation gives CATSRDRGLDGYTF.

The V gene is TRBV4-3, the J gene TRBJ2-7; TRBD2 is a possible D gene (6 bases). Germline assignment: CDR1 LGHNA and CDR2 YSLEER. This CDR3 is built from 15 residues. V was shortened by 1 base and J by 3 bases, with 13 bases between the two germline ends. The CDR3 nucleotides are TGCGCCAGCAGCCAAGGAGGTTCTAGCGTCTACGAGCAGTACTTC. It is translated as CASSQGGSSVYEQYF.

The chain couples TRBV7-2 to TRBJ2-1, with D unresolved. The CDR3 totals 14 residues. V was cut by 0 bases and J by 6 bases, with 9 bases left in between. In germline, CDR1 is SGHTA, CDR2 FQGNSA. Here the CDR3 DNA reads TGTGCCAGCAGCTTAGCGCTGGAGTGCAATGAGCAGTTCTTC. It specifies CASSLALECNEQFF.

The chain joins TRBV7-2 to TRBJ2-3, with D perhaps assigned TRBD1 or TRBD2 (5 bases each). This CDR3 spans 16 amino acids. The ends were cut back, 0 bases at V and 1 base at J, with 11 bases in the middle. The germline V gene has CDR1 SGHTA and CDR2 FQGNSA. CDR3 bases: TGTGCCAGCAGCTTAGCGCCGGGACGTCGCACAGATACGCAGTATTTT. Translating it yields CASSLAPGRRTDTQYF.

In DNA form, the CDR3 reads TGTGCCAGCAGCCCCCTGCTAGCGGCTTACAATGAGCAGTTCTTC. This gives the protein CASSPLLAAYNEQFF. The genes are TRBV6-5 and TRBJ2-1, with 7 bases aligning to TRBD2. The germline V gene has CDR1 MNHEY and CDR2 SVGAGI. CDR3 size: 15 residues. V was pared by 6 bases and J by 4 bases, with 9 bases of the junction left unmatched.

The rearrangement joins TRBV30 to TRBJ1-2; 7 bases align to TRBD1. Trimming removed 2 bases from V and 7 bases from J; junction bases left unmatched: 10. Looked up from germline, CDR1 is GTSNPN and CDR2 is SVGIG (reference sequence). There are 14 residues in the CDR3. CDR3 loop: CAWSRTGGSGGYTF. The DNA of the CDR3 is TGTGCCTGGAGTCGGACAGGCGGAAGTGGTGGCTACACCTTC.

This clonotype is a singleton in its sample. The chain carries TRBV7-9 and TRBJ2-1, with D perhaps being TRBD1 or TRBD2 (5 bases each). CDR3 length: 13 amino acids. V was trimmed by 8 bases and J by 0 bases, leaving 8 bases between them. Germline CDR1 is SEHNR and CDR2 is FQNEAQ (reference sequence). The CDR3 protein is CASARGSYNEQFF. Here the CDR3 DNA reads TGTGCCAGCGCGAGGGGCTCCTACAATGAGCAGTTCTTC.

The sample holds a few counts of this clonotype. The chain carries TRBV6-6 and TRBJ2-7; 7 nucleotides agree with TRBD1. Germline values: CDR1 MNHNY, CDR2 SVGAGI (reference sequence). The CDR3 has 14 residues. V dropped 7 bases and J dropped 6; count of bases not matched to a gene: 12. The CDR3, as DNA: TGTGCCAGCACGGTTTACAGGGGCCTTGGCGAGCAGTACTTC. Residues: CASTVYRGLGEQYF.

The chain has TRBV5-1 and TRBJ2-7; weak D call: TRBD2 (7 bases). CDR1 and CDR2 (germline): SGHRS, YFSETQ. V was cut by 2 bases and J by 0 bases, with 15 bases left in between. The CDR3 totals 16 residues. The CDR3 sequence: CASSFLGGVPSYEQYF. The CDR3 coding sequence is TGCGCCAGCAGCTTCCTAGGGGGGGTTCCCTCCTACGAGCAGTACTTC. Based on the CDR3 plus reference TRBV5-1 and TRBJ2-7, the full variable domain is KAGVTQTPRYLIKTRGQQVTLSCSPISGHRSVSWYQQTPGQGLQFLFEYFSETQRNKGNFPGRFSGRQFSNSRSEMNVSTLELGDSALYLCASSFLGGVPSYEQYFGPGTRLTVT.

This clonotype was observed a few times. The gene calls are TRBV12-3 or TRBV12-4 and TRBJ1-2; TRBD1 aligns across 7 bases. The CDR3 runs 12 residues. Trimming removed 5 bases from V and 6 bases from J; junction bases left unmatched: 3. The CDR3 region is CASSRGTDGYTF. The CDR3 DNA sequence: TGTGCCAGCAGTAGAGGGACAGATGGCTACACCTTC.

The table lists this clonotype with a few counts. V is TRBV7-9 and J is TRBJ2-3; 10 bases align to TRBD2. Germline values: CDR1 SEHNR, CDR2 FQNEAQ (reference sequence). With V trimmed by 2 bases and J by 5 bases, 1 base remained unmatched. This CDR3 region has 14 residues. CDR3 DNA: TGTGCCAGCAGCTTATCTAGCGGGAGAGATACGCAGTATTTT. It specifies CASSLSSGRDTQYF.

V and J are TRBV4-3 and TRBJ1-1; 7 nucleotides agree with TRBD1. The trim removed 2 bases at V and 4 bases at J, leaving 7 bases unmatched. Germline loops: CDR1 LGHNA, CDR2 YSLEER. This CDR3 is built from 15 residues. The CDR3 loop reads CASSQFDRESTEAFF. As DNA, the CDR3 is TGCGCCAGCAGCCAATTCGACAGGGAAAGCACTGAAGCTTTCTTT.

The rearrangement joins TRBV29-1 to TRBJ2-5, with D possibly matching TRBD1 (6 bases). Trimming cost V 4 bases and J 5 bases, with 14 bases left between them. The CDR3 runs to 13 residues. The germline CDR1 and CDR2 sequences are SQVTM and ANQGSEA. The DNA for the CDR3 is TGCAGCGTTGCAGGGGTTGCCGGGGAGACCCAGTACTTC. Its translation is CSVAGVAGETQYF.